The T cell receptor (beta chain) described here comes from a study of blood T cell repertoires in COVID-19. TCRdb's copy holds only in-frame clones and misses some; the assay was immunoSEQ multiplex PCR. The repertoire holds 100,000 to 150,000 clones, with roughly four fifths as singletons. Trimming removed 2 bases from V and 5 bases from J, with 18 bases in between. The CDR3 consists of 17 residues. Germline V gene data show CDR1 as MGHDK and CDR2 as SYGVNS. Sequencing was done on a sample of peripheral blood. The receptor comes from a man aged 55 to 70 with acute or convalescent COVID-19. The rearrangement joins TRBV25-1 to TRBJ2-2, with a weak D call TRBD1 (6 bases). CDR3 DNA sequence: TGTGCCAGCAGTGAAAGTTCGTACAGGGACGATACCGGGGAGCTGTTTTTT. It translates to CASSESSYRDDTGELFF.